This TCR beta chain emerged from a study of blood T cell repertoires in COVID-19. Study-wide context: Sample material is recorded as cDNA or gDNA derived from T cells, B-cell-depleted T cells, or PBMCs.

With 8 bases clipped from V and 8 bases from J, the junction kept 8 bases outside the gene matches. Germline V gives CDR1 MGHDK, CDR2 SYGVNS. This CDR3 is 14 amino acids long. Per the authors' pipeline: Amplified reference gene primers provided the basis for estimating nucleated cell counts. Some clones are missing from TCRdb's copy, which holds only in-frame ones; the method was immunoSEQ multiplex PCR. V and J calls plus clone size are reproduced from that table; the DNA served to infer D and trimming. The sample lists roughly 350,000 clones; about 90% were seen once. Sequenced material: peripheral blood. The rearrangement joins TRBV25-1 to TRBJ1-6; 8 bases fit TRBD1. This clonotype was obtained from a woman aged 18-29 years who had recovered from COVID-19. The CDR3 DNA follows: TGTGCCAGCGGATACAGGGGGTATCATTCACCCCTCCACTTT. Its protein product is CASGYRGYHSPLHF. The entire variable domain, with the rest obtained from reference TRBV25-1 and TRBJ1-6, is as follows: EADIYQTPRYLVIGTGKKITLECSQTMGHDKMYWYQQDPGMELHLIHYSYGVNSTEKGDLSSESTVSRIRTEHFPLTLESARPSHTSQYLCASGYRGYHSPLHFGNGTRLTVT.